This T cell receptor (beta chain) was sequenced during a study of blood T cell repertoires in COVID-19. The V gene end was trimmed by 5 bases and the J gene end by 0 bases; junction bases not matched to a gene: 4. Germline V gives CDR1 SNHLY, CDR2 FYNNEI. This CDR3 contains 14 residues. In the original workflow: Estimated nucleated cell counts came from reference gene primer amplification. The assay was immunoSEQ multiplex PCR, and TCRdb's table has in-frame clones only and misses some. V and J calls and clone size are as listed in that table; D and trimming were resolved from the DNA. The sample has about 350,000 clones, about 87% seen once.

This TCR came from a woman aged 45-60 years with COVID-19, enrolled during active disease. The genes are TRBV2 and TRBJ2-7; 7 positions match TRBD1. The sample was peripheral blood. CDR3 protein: CASSSPGGSYEQYF. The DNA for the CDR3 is TGTGCCAGCAGTTCCCCAGGGGGCTCCTACGAGCAGTACTTC. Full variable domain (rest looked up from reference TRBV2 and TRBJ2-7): EPEVTQTPSHQVTQMGQEVILRCVPISNHLYFYWYRQILGQKVEFLVSFYNNEISEKSEIFDDQFSVERPDGSNFTLKIRSTKLEDSAMYFCASSSPGGSYEQYFGPGTRLTVT.